This TCR beta chain derives from a study of T cells after yellow fever vaccination. V lost 1 base to trimming and J lost 4 bases, with 9 bases between them. The V gene's germline CDR1 is SGHRS and CDR2 YFSETQ. The CDR3 loop spans 13 amino acids. This clonotype occurred many times. The antigen remains unidentified. Researchers made TCR cDNA using 5'RACE template switching, and this step added a universal primer site and UMIs. TCRdb independently ran MiXCR on the 5' RACE reads; one entry per CDR3 protein. Here the sample spans approximately 150,000 distinct CDR3 sequences, about 7.7% being singletons. Findings and caveats of the study: Most clones from primary vaccination resurfaced after the booster (about 95% CD4, less than 90% CD8).

The clonotype comes from a man aged 30 to 45 who received the YFV17D yellow fever vaccine. The chain links TRBV5-1 to TRBJ2-7; TRBD2 might be the D (5 bases). Sequenced here: CD4+ T cells sorted from PBMCs, sampled 5 days after the yellow fever booster vaccination. For the CDR3, the DNA is TGCGCCAGCAGCTTGCTCACGGGGTACGAGCAGTACTTC. This translates into CASSLLTGYEQYF.